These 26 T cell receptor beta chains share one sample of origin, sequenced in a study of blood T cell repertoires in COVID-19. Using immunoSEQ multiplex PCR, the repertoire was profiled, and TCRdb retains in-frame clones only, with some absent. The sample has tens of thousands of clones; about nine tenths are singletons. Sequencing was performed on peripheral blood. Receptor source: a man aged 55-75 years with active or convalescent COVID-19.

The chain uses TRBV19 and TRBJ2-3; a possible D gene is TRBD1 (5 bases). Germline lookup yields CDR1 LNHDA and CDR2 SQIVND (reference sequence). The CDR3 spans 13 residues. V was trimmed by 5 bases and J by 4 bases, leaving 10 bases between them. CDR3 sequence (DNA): TGTGCCAGTAGTTCAAGGGGTCCAGATACGCAGTATTTT. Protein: CASSSRGPDTQYF.

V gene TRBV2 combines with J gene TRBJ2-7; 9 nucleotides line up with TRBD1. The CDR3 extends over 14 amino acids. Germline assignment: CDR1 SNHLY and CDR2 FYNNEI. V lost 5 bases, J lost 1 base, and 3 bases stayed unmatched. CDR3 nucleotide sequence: TGTGCCAGCAGTTCCGGGACAGGGTCCTACGAGCAGTACTTC. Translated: CASSSGTGSYEQYF.

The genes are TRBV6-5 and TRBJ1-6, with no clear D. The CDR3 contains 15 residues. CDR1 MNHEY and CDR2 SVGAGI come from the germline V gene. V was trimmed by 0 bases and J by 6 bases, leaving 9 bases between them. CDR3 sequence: CASSYSRRSNSPLHF. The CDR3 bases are TGTGCCAGCAGTTACTCGAGACGGAGTAATTCACCCCTCCACTTT.

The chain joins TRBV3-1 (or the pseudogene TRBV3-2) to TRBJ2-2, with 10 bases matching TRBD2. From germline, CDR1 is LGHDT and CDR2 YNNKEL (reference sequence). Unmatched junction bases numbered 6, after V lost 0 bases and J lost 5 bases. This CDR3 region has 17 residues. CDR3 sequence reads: CASSQEGSGGATGELFF. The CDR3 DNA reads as TGTGCCAGCAGCCAAGAAGGAAGCGGGGGGGCGACCGGGGAGCTGTTTTTT.

The CDR3, as DNA: TGTGCCAGCAGCTTGGGTCAGGTTTACACCGGGGAGCTGTTTTTT. Protein sequence: CASSLGQVYTGELFF. This chain connects TRBV5-6 to TRBJ2-2; D remains unclear. The CDR3 sequence is 15 residues long. CDR1 and CDR2 (germline): SGHDT, YYEEEE. The germline V and J ends were trimmed by 0 bases and 3 bases, with 9 bases remaining between them.

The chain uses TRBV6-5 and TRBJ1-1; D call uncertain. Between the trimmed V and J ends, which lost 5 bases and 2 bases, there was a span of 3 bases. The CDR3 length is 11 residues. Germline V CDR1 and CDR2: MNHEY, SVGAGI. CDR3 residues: CASSTNTEAFF. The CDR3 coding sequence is TGTGCCAGCAGTACAAACACTGAAGCTTTCTTT.

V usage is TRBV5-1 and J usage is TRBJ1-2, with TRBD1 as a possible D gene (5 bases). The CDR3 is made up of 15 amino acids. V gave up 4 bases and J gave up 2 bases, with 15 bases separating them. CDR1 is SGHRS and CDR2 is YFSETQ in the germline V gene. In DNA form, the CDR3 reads TGCGCCAGCAGCGGTCGTGGAGGGGCGAACTATGGCTACACCTTC. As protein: CASSGRGGANYGYTF. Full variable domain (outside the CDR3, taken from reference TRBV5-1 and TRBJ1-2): KAGVTQTPRYLIKTRGQQVTLSCSPISGHRSVSWYQQTPGQGLQFLFEYFSETQRNKGNFPGRFSGRQFSNSRSEMNVSTLELGDSALYLCASSGRGGANYGYTFGSGTRLTVV.

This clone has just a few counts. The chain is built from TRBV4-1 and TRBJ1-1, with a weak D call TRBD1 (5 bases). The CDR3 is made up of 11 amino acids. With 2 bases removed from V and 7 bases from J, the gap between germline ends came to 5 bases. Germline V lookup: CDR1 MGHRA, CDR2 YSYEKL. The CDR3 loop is CASSQTGEAFF. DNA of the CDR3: TGCGCCAGCAGCCAAACAGGTGAAGCTTTCTTT.

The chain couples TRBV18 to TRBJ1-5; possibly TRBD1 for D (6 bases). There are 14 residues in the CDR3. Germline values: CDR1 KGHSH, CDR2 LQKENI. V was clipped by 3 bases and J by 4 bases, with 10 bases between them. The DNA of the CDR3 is TGTGCCAGCTCACCGGACAGCCGGAATCAGCCCCAGCATTTT. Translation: CASSPDSRNQPQHF.

Written as DNA, the CDR3 is TGTGCCAGCAGCCCATGGAGCCAGGGCGACGGGGAGCTGTTTTTT. This codes for CASSPWSQGDGELFF. The J gene is TRBJ2-2, the V gene TRBV7-9, with a weak D call TRBD1 (5 bases). The germline gives CDR1 SEHNR, CDR2 FQNEAQ (reference sequence). This CDR3 is built from 15 residues. V was clipped by 5 bases and J by 7 bases, with 17 bases between them.

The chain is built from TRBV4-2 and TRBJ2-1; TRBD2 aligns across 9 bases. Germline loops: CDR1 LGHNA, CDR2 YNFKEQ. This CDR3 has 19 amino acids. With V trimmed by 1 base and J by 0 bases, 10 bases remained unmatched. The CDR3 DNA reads TGTGCCAGCAGCCAAGGGGGGCTAGCGGGGTCTCTCTCCTACAATGAGCAGTTCTTC. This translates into CASSQGGLAGSLSYNEQFF.

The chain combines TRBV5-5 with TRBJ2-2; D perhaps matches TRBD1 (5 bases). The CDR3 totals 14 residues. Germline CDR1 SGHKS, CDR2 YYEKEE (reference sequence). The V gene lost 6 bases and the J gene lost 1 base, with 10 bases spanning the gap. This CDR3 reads CASTSTVNTGELFF. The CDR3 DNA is TGTGCCAGCACCTCGACAGTGAACACCGGGGAGCTGTTTTTT. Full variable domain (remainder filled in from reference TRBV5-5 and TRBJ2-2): DAGVTQSPTHLIKTRGQQVTLRCSPISGHKSVSWYQQVLGQGPQFIFQYYEKEERGRGNFPDRFSARQFPNYSSELNVNALLLGDSALYLCASTSTVNTGELFFGEGSRLTVL.

Here the CDR3 reads CASSLGTATGELFF. The CDR3 DNA is TGTGCCAGCTCTCTCGGGACAGCGACCGGGGAGCTGTTTTTT. This chain links TRBV18 with TRBJ2-2; TRBD1 aligns across 7 bases. Losses at the gene ends were 6 bases for V and 5 bases for J; bases not matched to a gene: 6. This CDR3 has 14 amino acids. From germline, CDR1 is KGHSH and CDR2 LQKENI.

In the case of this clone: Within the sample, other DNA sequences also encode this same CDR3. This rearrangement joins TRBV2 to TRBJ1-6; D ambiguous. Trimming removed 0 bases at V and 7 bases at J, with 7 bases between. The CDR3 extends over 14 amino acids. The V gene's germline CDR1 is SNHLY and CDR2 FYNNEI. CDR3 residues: CASSEARVNSPLHF. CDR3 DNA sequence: TGTGCCAGCAGTGAAGCGCGAGTGAATTCACCCCTCCACTTT.

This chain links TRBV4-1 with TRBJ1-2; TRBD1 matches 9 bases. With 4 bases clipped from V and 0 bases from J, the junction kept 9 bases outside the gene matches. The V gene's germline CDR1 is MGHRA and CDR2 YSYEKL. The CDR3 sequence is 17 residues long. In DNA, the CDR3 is TGCGCCAGCAGCCGAGGACAGGGGAGGGAGGCTAACTATGGCTACACCTTC. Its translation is CASSRGQGREANYGYTF.

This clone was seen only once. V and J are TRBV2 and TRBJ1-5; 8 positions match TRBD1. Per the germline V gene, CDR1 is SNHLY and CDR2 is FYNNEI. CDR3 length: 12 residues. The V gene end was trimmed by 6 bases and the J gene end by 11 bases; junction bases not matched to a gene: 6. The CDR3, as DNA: TGTGCCAGCAGCGACAGGGGTAGGGCCCAGCATTTT. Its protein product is CASSDRGRAQHF. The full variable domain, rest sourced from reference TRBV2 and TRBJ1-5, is EPEVTQTPSHQVTQMGQEVILRCVPISNHLYFYWYRQILGQKVEFLVSFYNNEISEKSEIFDDQFSVERPDGSNFTLKIRSTKLEDSAMYFCASSDRGRAQHFGDGTRLSIL.

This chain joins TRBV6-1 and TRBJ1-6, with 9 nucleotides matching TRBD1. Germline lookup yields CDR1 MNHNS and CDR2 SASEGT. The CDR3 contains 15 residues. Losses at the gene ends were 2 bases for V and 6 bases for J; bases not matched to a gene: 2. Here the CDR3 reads CASSERDRANSPLHF. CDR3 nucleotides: TGTGCCAGCAGTGAAAGGGACAGGGCTAATTCACCCCTCCACTTT.

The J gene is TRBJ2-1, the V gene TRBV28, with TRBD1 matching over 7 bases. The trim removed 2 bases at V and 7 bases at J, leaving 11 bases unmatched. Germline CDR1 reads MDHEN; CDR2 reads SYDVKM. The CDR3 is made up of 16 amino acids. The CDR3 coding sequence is TGTGCCAGCAGTTTAATCCCGACAGGGATGTGGAATGAGCAGTTCTTC. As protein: CASSLIPTGMWNEQFF.

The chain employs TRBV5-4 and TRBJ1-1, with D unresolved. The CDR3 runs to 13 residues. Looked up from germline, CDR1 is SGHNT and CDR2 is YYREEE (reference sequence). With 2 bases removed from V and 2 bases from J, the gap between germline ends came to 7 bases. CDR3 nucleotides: TGTGCCAGCAGCTTACTCCAAAACACTGAAGCTTTCTTT. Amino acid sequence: CASSLLQNTEAFF.

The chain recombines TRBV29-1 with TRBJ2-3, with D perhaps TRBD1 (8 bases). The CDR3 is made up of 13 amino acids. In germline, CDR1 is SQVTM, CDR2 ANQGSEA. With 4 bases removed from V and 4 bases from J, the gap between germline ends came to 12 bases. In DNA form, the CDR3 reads TGCAGCGTTGGACAGGGGAGGGCAGATACGCAGTATTTT. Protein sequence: CSVGQGRADTQYF.

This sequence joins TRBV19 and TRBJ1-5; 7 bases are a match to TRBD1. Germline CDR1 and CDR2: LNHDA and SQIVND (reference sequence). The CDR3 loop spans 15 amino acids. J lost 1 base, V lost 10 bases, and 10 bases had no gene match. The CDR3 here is CANHRRRGSNQPQHF. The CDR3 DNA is TGTGCCAACCATCGTCGCAGGGGGAGCAATCAGCCCCAGCATTTT.

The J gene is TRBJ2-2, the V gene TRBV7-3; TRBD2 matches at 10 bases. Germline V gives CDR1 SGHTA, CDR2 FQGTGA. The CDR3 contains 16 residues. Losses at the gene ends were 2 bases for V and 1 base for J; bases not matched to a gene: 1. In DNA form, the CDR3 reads TGTGCCAGCAGCTTAGCTAGCGGGGGGAACACCGGGGAGCTGTTTTTT. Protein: CASSLASGGNTGELFF.

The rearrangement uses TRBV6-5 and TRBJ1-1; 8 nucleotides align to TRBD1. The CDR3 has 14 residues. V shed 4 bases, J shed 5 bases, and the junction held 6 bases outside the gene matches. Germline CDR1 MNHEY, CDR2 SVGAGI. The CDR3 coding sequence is TGTGCCAGCAGTTCTTCCAGGGGGCAGACTGAAGCTTTCTTT. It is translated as CASSSSRGQTEAFF.

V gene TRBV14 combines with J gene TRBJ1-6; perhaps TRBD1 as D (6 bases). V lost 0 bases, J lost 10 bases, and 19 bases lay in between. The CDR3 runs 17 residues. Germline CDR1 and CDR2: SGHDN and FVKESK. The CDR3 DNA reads TGTGCCAGCAGCCAAGACCGAACCCCAGGGGAAGGGTCACCCCTCCACTTT. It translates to CASSQDRTPGEGSPLHF.

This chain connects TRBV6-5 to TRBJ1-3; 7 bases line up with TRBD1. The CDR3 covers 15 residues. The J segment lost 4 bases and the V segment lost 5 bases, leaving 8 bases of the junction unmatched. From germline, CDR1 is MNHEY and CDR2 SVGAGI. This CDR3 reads CASSRQGFAGNTIYF. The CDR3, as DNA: TGTGCCAGCAGTCGACAGGGTTTTGCCGGAAACACCATATATTTT.

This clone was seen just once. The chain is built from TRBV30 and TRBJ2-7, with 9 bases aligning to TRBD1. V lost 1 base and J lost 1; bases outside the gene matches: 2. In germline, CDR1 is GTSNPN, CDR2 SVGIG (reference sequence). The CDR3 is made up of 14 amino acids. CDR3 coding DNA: TGTGCCTGGAGTGCGGGACAGGGTTCCTACGAGCAGTACTTC. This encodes CAWSAGQGSYEQYF.